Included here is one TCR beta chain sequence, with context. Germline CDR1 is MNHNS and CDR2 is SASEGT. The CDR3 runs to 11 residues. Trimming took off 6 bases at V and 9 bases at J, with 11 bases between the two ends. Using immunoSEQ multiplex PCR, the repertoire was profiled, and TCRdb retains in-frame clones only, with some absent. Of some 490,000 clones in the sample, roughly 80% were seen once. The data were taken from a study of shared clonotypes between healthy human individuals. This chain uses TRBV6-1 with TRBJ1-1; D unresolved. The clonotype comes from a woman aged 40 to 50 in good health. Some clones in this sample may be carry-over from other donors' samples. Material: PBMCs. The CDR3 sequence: CASSHGAKAFF. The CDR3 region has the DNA TGTGCCAGCAGCCACGGCGCAAAAGCTTTCTTT.